Each of the 5 T cell receptor beta chains below was sequenced from the same sample in a study of OX40 agonist ivuxolimab in advanced cancers. Repertoires were generated with immunoSEQ multiplex PCR, while TCRdb's copy carries only in-frame clones and drops some. Counted here are roughly 87,000 clones, about 90% occurring once; the ten biggest clones make up 6.5% to 9.5%. This material consisted of CD4+ or CD8+ T cells sorted from blood, taken in a trial of the OX40 agonist ivuxolimab. Receptors were obtained from an adult with an advanced solid tumor such as melanoma, head and neck, liver or kidney cancer.

The chain is built from TRBV7-9 and TRBJ1-1; D is ambiguous. Trimming pared 6 bases from V and 4 bases from J, leaving 12 bases between. CDR1 SEHNR and CDR2 FQNEAQ come from the germline V gene (reference sequence). This CDR3 is 13 amino acids long. The CDR3 sequence is CASRTPERTEAFF. Here the CDR3 DNA reads TGTGCCAGCAGAACCCCGGAACGCACTGAAGCTTTCTTT.

The chain employs TRBV10-1 and TRBJ1-3, with D tentatively TRBD1 (6 bases). CDR1 is WNHNN and CDR2 is SYGVQD in the germline V gene (reference sequence). This CDR3 spans 15 amino acids. Between the trimmed V and J ends, which lost 2 bases and 2 bases, there was a span of 10 bases. CDR3 coding DNA: TGCGCCAGCAGTGAGAAGCCAGGGGCTGGAAACACCATATATTTT. Its translation is CASSEKPGAGNTIYF.

V usage is TRBV5-6 and J usage is TRBJ2-3, with TRBD2 as a possible D gene (5 bases). This CDR3 is 16 amino acids long. Germline V lookup: CDR1 SGHDT, CDR2 YYEEEE. Between the trimmed V and J ends, which lost 0 bases and 2 bases, there was a span of 13 bases. Here the CDR3 reads CASSLASKRITDTQYF. The CDR3 DNA follows: TGTGCCAGCAGCTTGGCCTCTAAGCGGATCACAGATACGCAGTATTTT.

This rearrangement joins TRBV15 to TRBJ1-5; D remains unclear. CDR1 and CDR2 from the germline V gene are LNHNV and YYDKDF (reference sequence). The CDR3 has 15 amino acids. Trimming took 6 bases from V and 1 from J, leaving 13 bases between them. For the CDR3, the DNA is TGTGCCACCAGTAGATATACGGAAAGCAATCAGCCCCAGCATTTT. Residues: CATSRYTESNQPQHF.

The chain carries TRBV15 and TRBJ2-5; 7 bases line up with TRBD2. Germline V lookup: CDR1 LNHNV, CDR2 YYDKDF (reference sequence). This CDR3 spans 14 amino acids. The V segment lost 5 bases and the J segment 5 bases; nucleotides outside the gene matches: 8. The CDR3 DNA follows: TGTGCCACCAGCGGCCGGGGGGAACGGGAGACCCAGTACTTC. Amino acid sequence: CATSGRGERETQYF.